This T cell receptor (beta chain) was obtained from a study of T cell responses to AZD1222 COVID-19 vaccine. A note on this clone: The target antigen is unknown.

The CDR3 spans 19 residues. From germline, CDR1 is KGHDR and CDR2 SFDVKD. After removal of 2 bases from V and 4 bases from J, the junction contained 14 bases not matched to a gene. General study points: Mostly white British, mostly female donors; authors suggested clonal diversity may be underestimated.

Profiling relied on immunoSEQ multiplex PCR, and the TCRdb table lists in-frame clones only, not all of them. Of approximately 120,000 clones in the sample, roughly 82% were seen once. Second doses were pooled across both intervals (about 4 or about 12 weeks). The starting material was peripheral blood, obtained 28 days after the second AZD1222 dose. The TCR comes from an adult who received the AZD1222 COVID-19 vaccine. This chain connects TRBV24-1 to TRBJ2-1; 9 bases are shared with TRBD1. In nucleotides, the CDR3 is TGTGCCACCAGTGATTGGTCCCGGGACAGGGAAGAGGTATACAATGAGCAGTTCTTC. This gives the protein CATSDWSRDREEVYNEQFF.